This T cell receptor (beta chain) appears in the sequencing data of a study of OX40 agonist ivuxolimab in advanced cancers. The CDR3 has 14 residues. Per germline, CDR1 MNHEY and CDR2 SVGAGI. V shed 3 bases and J shed 7 bases, with 12 bases lying between them. Note on this clone: Antigen: not known.

Assay used: immunoSEQ multiplex PCR; TCRdb lists only in-frame clones, some missing. The table records around 100,000 clones, about 89% of them present only once. The study's findings and limits: The CD4+ and CD8+ T cells in the blood had expanded clonally by week 6 at 0.1 to 3.0 mg/kg.

Source: CD4+ or CD8+ T cells sorted from blood, taken in a trial of the OX40 agonist ivuxolimab. This clonotype was sampled from an adult with an advanced solid tumor such as melanoma, head and neck, liver or kidney cancer. The chain has TRBV6-5 and TRBJ2-2; perhaps TRBD1 as D (5 bases). In DNA, the CDR3 is TGTGCCAGCAGTTATAGGGGTTTGGGCGGGGAGCTGTTTTTT. The encoded protein is CASSYRGLGGELFF.